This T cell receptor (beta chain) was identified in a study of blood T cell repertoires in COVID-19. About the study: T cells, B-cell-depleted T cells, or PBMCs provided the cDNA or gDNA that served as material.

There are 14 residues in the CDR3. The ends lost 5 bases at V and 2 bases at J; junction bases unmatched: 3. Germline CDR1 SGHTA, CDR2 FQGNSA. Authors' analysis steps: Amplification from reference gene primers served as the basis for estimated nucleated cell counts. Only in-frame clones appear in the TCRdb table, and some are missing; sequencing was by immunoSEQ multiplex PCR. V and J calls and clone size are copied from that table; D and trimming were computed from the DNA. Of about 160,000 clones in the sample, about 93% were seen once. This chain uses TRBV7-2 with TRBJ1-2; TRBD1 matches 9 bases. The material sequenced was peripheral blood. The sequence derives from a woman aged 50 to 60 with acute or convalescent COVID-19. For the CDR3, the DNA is TGTGCCAGCAGCGTCGGACAGGGGAACTATGGCTACACCTTC. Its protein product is CASSVGQGNYGYTF.